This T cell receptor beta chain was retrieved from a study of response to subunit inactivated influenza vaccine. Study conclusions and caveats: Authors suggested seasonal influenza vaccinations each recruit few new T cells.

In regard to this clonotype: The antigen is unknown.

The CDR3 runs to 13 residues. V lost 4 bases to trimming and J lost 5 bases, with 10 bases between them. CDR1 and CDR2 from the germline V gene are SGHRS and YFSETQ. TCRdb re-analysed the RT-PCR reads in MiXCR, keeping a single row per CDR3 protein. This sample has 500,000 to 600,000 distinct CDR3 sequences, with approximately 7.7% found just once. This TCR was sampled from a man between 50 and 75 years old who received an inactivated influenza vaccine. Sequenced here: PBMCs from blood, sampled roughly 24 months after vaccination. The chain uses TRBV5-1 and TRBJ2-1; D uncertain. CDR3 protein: CASSEDLDNEQFF. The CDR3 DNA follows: TGCGCCAGCAGCGAAGACTTGGACAATGAGCAGTTCTTC.